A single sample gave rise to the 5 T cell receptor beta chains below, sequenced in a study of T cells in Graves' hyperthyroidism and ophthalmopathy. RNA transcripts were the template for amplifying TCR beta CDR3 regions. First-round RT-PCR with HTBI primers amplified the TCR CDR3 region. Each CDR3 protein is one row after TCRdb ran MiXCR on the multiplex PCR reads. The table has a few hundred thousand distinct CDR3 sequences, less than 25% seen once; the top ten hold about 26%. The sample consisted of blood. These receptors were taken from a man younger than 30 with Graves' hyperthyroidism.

CDR3 loop: CASSEFRWQGAPGELFF. The CDR3 nucleotides read TGTGCCAGCAGTGAATTTCGATGGCAGGGGGCGCCCGGGGAGCTGTTTTTT. The rearrangement joins TRBV6-1 to TRBJ2-2, with 8 bases lining up with TRBD1. With V trimmed by 2 bases and J by 6 bases, 11 bases remained unmatched. The CDR3 has 17 residues. From germline, CDR1 is MNHNS and CDR2 SASEGT.

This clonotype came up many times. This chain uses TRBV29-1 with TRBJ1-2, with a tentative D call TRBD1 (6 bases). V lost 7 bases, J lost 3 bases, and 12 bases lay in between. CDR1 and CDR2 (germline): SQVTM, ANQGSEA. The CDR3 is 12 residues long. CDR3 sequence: CSAEDSYYGYTF. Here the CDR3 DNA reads TGCAGCGCCGAGGACAGCTACTATGGCTACACCTTC. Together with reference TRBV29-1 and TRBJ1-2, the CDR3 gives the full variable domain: SAVISQKPSRDICQRGTSLTIQCQVDSQVTMMFWYRQQPGQSLTLIATANQGSEATYESGFVIDKFPISRPNLTFSTLTVSNMSPEDSSIYLCSAEDSYYGYTFGSGTRLTVV.

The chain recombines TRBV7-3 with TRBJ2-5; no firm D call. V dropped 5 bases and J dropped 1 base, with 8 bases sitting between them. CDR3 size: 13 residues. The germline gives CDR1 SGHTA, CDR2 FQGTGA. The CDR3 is CASSHRVQETQYF. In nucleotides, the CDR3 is TGTGCCAGCAGCCACCGGGTCCAAGAGACCCAGTACTTC.

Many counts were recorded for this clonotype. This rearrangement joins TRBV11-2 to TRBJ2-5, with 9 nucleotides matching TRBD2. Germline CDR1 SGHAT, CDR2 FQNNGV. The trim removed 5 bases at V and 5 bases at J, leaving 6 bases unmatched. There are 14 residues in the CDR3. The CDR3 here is CASSPRGGGETQYF. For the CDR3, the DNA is TGTGCCAGCAGCCCGCGGGGGGGCGGGGAGACCCAGTACTTC.

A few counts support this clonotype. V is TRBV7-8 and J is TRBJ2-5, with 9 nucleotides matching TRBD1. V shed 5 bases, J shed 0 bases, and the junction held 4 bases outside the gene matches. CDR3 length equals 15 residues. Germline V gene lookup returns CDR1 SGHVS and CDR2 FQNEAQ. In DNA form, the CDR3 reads TGTGCCAGCAGCCCGACAGGGGGGAACCAAGAGACCCAGTACTTC. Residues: CASSPTGGNQETQYF.